One and the same sample provided the 20 T cell receptor beta chains below, sequenced in a study of spatial heterogeneity in lung cancer. Regarding the study as a whole: Tumor mutation count correlated with how many alpha and beta TCRs expanded intratumorally.

No antigen has been assigned to these receptors. Described time point: sample taken at primary tumor resection. Each CDR3 protein is one row after TCRdb ran MiXCR on the 5' RACE reads. This sample has around 9,300 distinct CDR3 sequences; approximately 5% occur once, and the top ten carry around a quarter. The source material was lung tumor tissue, sampled at surgery. The receptor set was obtained from a female donor with early-stage non-small cell lung cancer.

The sample holds many counts of this clonotype. The chain recombines TRBV7-2 with TRBJ2-7; 9 bases agree with TRBD1. Germline CDR1 and CDR2: SGHTA and FQGNSA. The CDR3 sequence is 12 residues long. V lost 4 bases to trimming and J lost 5 bases; unmatched junction nucleotides: 0. CDR3 in amino acids: CASSWDRDEQYF. The CDR3 bases are TGTGCCAGCAGCTGGGACAGGGACGAGCAGTACTTC.

This clonotype was picked up many times. V usage is TRBV9 and J usage is TRBJ2-3, with D uncertain. CDR3 length: 15 amino acids. V dropped 3 bases and J dropped 2 bases, with 13 bases sitting between them. In germline, CDR1 is SGDLS, CDR2 YYNGEE. This CDR3 is CASSASAMYTDTQYF. CDR3 nucleotide sequence: TGTGCCAGCAGCGCCTCAGCGATGTACACAGATACGCAGTATTTT.

In this sample, this clonotype turned up a few times. The chain joins TRBV28 to TRBJ2-7; 11 bases line up with TRBD2. This CDR3 is 16 amino acids long. The germline V gene encodes CDR1 MDHEN and CDR2 SYDVKM. Losses at the gene ends were 5 bases for V and 5 bases for J; bases not matched to a gene: 11. The DNA for the CDR3 is TGTGCCAGCAGTGGGGTAGCGGGAGGGAATAGAAACGAGCAGTACTTC. The encoded protein is CASSGVAGGNRNEQYF.

This clonotype is medium-sized (0.01 to 0.1%) by share. The chain is built from TRBV11-2 and TRBJ1-2, with D perhaps TRBD1 (6 bases). CDR1 is SGHAT and CDR2 is FQNNGV in the germline V gene. V was clipped by 0 bases and J by 7 bases, with 15 bases between them. The CDR3 loop spans 15 amino acids. The CDR3 sequence is CASSLDWQGSGGYTF. DNA for the CDR3: TGTGCCAGCAGCTTAGATTGGCAGGGGAGTGGTGGCTACACCTTC.

This clonotype occurred many times. The CDR3 coding sequence is TGTGCCAGTAAAGACAGGGTGAGCTCCTACGAGCAGTACTTC. Its translation: CASKDRVSSYEQYF. The rearrangement uses TRBV19 and TRBJ2-7, with TRBD1 identical over 7 bases. CDR3 size: 14 residues. V trimming: 7 bases; J trimming: 0 bases; junction bases outside the gene matches: 6. CDR1 and CDR2 (germline): LNHDA, SQIVND (reference sequence).

This clonotype rates as hyperexpanded (1% or more). V and J are TRBV15 and TRBJ1-6, with TRBD1 identical over 10 bases. The CDR3 extends over 14 amino acids. V trimming: 8 bases; J trimming: 9 bases; junction bases outside the gene matches: 7. The germline V gene encodes CDR1 LNHNV and CDR2 YYDKDF (reference sequence). The CDR3 protein is CATATGGNGSPLHF. In nucleotides, the CDR3 is TGTGCCACCGCGACAGGGGGCAACGGTTCACCCCTCCACTTT.

This clonotype was found many times. The chain links TRBV5-1 to TRBJ2-7; TRBD2 aligns across 13 bases. V lost 4 bases, J lost 5 bases, and 9 bases stayed unmatched. The CDR3 runs to 16 residues. Germline V gene lookup returns CDR1 SGHRS and CDR2 YFSETQ. In nucleotides, the CDR3 is TGCGCCAGCAGCCCTCTTGGGACTAGCGGGACTAACGAGCAGTACTTC. Protein: CASSPLGTSGTNEQYF.

V gene TRBV15 combines with J gene TRBJ2-5, with 8 bases identical to TRBD1. From germline, CDR1 is LNHNV and CDR2 YYDKDF (reference sequence). V shed 1 base, J shed 1 base, and the junction held 11 bases outside the gene matches. The CDR3 totals 18 residues. CDR3 bases: TGTGCCACCAGCAGAGCTATGACAACAGGGGGACGCCAAGAGACCCAGTACTTC. Translation gives CATSRAMTTGGRQETQYF.

This clonotype was observed many times. J is TRBJ1-3 and V is TRBV20-1, with D perhaps matching TRBD1 (5 bases). The CDR3 has 15 amino acids. Germline V gene data show CDR1 as DFQATT and CDR2 as SNEGSKA (reference sequence). V shed 4 bases and J shed 0 bases, with 13 bases lying between them. CDR3 DNA sequence: TGCAGTGCTAACCCGCTCAGGGACTCTGGAAACACCATATATTTT. Its protein product is CSANPLRDSGNTIYF.

This clonotype was seen ten or more times. This chain links TRBV20-1 with TRBJ1-4; D is perhaps TRBD1 (6 bases). Per the germline V gene, CDR1 is DFQATT and CDR2 is SNEGSKA (reference sequence). Deletions cut 6 bases from V and 3 bases from J, with 11 bases between. The CDR3 loop spans 13 amino acids. The DNA of the CDR3 is TGCAGTGCCGAACAGGGCCCTAATGAAAAACTGTTTTTT. Amino acid sequence: CSAEQGPNEKLFF.

This clonotype was counted ten times or more. The CDR3 sequence is CASRGLQLSDTQYF. The CDR3 region has the DNA TGTGCCAGCAGGGGACTACAGCTCTCAGATACGCAGTATTTT. The gene calls are TRBV6-2 or TRBV6-3 and TRBJ2-3; 7 bases align to TRBD2. The CDR3 covers 14 residues. Germline-derived CDR1 and CDR2 are MNHEY and SVGEGT. V lost 6 bases, J lost 4 bases, and 7 bases stayed unmatched.

This clonotype is judged medium-sized. The chain is built from TRBV18 and TRBJ1-3, with 10 bases matching TRBD1. The germline V gene has CDR1 KGHSH and CDR2 LQKENI. The ends lost 3 bases at V and 2 bases at J; junction bases unmatched: 7. The CDR3 is 17 amino acids. CDR3 sequence reads: CASSPGQGKIPGNTIYF. DNA for the CDR3: TGTGCCAGCTCACCGGGACAGGGGAAGATACCTGGAAACACCATATATTTT. The full variable domain, completed using reference TRBV18 and TRBJ1-3, is NAGVMQNPRHLVRRRGQEARLRCSPMKGHSHVYWYRQLPEEGLKFMVYLQKENIIDESGMPKERFSAEFPKEGPSILRIQQVVRGDSAAYFCASSPGQGKIPGNTIYFGEGSWLTVV.

This clonotype was counted many times. The V and J genes are TRBV10-2 and TRBJ1-3; no reliable D call. CDR1 is WSHSY and CDR2 is SAAADI in the germline V gene. Trimming stripped 0 bases from V and 3 bases from J, with 12 bases between. The CDR3 has 16 residues. CDR3 residues: CASSESTSFFGNTIYF. CDR3 nucleotide sequence: TGCGCCAGCAGTGAGTCTACCAGCTTCTTTGGAAACACCATATATTTT.

This clonotype came up many times. V is TRBV18 and J is TRBJ2-4; no clear D gene. The germline V gene has CDR1 KGHSH and CDR2 LQKENI. This CDR3 is 12 amino acids long. The V gene lost 5 bases and the J gene lost 9 bases, with 11 bases spanning the gap. The CDR3 bases are TGTGCCAGCTCAGAAAGGGCGGTCATTCAGTACTTC. It specifies CASSERAVIQYF.

This clonotype was recorded a few times. The chain carries TRBV5-5 and TRBJ2-2, with D maybe TRBD2 (6 bases). The ends were cut back, 1 base at V and 3 bases at J, with 13 bases in the middle. The CDR3 has 16 amino acids. Germline loops: CDR1 SGHKS, CDR2 YYEKEE (reference sequence). The CDR3: CASSLSPGADTGELFF. The CDR3 DNA is TGTGCCAGCAGCTTGAGTCCGGGAGCCGACACCGGGGAGCTGTTTTTT.

This clonotype was counted at least ten times. V is TRBV14 and J is TRBJ2-1; 8 nucleotides agree with TRBD2. Germline lookup yields CDR1 SGHDN and CDR2 FVKESK. The CDR3 spans 16 residues. After removal of 1 base from V and 2 bases from J, the junction contained 4 bases not matched to a gene. DNA of the CDR3: TGTGCCAGCAGCCAAGGGGGGGGACTAGCCTACAATGAGCAGTTCTTC. Protein: CASSQGGGLAYNEQFF. The full variable domain, in which reference TRBV14 and TRBJ2-1 provide the parts outside the CDR3, is EAGVTQFPSHSVIEKGQTVTLRCDPISGHDNLYWYRRVMGKEIKFLLHFVKESKQDESGMPNNRFLAERTGGTYSTLKVQPAELEDSGVYFCASSQGGGLAYNEQFFGPGTRLTVL.

This clonotype was observed many times. The chain combines TRBV6-2 or TRBV6-3 with TRBJ2-7; weak D call: TRBD2 (6 bases). V gave up 7 bases and J gave up 6 bases, with 22 bases separating them. This CDR3 region has 15 residues. Looked up from germline, CDR1 is MNHEY and CDR2 is SVGEGT. DNA of the CDR3: TGTGCCAGCAACGGAGGGGACTTCACTCCGGCCGAGCAGTACTTC. Translated: CASNGGDFTPAEQYF.

This clonotype was detected many times. This may arise from a read error, as a much more abundant clone is one base away. The chain links TRBV27 to TRBJ2-2; 9 bases align to TRBD2. CDR1 and CDR2 from the germline V gene are MNHEY and SMNVEV (reference sequence). After removal of 3 bases from V and 10 bases from J, the junction contained 9 bases not matched to a gene. CDR3 length equals 15 residues. The CDR3 nucleotides are TGTGCCAGCAGTTTCCTAACTAGCGGGCAGGAGGAGCTGTTTTTT. Amino acid sequence: CASSFLTSGQEELFF.

This clonotype occurred many times. The chain combines TRBV2 with TRBJ2-6; tentatively, D is TRBD1 or TRBD2 (5 bases each). V was pared by 6 bases and J by 3 bases, with 12 bases between. Looked up from germline, CDR1 is SNHLY and CDR2 is FYNNEI. This CDR3 is 15 amino acids long. CDR3 sequence (DNA): TGTGCCAGCAGCCAGAGGGGCGATGGGGCCAACGTCCTGACTTTC. This gives the protein CASSQRGDGANVLTF.

The table lists this clonotype with many counts. The V and J genes are TRBV30 and TRBJ2-5; D uncertain. CDR3 length: 12 residues. Germline V gene sequence: CDR1 GTSNPN, CDR2 SVGIG (reference sequence). Trimming removed 0 bases at V and 5 bases at J, with 7 bases between. CDR3 bases: TGTGCCTGGAGTGTGGGGTACGAGACCCAGTACTTC. Its protein product is CAWSVGYETQYF.